The clone carrying this T cell receptor beta chain has only a few counts. No antigen is known for it. These data belong to a study of T cell repertoires in cytomegalovirus infection. Study in general: CMV infection plus the matching HLA type was flagged by public TCR beta signatures.

V gave up 0 bases and J gave up 0 bases, with 9 bases separating them. The V gene's germline CDR1 is LGHDT and CDR2 YNNKEL (reference sequence). The CDR3 totals 16 residues. Whole-study findings and limits: The ex vivo response showed dominance by HLA-C-restricted CMV-specific TCR beta clonotypes.

TCRdb used MiXCR to reprocess the reads, holding one entry per CDR3 protein. The table includes almost 550,000 distinct CDR3 sequences, approximately 15% detected once. The rearrangement links TRBV3-1 to TRBJ1-3; D is unclear. Sequenced sample: CD8+ T cells from PBMCs. The sequence came from a human donor in good health (CMV status not recorded). Some clones in this sample may be carry-over from other donors' samples. The CDR3 spells CASSQDPGTSGNTIYF. The CDR3 nucleotides read TGTGCCAGCAGCCAAGATCCAGGCACCTCTGGAAACACCATATATTTT.